This T cell receptor beta chain was profiled in a study of OX40 agonist ivuxolimab in advanced cancers. General observations from the study: At doses 0.1 to 3.0 mg/kg, CD4+ and CD8+ clones expanded. Antigens targeted by the expanded peripheral T cells were not determined.

With respect to this clone: Its specificity is unknown.

V lost 5 bases and J lost 5, with 15 bases in between. This CDR3 spans 14 amino acids. CDR1 is SNHLY, CDR2 FYNNEI, per germline. Profiling relied on immunoSEQ multiplex PCR, and the TCRdb table lists in-frame clones only, not all of them. The sample has about 50,000 clones, 82% seen once. This sequence joins TRBV2 and TRBJ2-5, with D perhaps TRBD1 or TRBD2 (5 bases each). This TCR was sampled from an adult with an advanced solid tumor such as melanoma, head and neck, liver or kidney cancer. Sequences were derived from CD4+ or CD8+ T cells sorted from blood, sampled in a trial of the OX40 agonist ivuxolimab. The CDR3 DNA is TGTGCCAGCAGTTCTTTGGGGGTTGCGGAGACCCAGTACTTC. Its translation: CASSSLGVAETQYF.